The T cell receptor (beta chain) described here comes from a study of shared clonotypes between healthy human individuals. Broader study findings: With four donors compared, roughly 4.9% of naive CD4 clonotypes were shared.

Several immunoSEQ plates received, in even portions, the genomic DNA of each subset. TCRdb's copy holds only in-frame clones and misses some; the assay was immunoSEQ multiplex PCR. The sample consists of some 2,500,000 clones, around 90% of them appearing once. A word on this clone: What it binds is unknown.

Material for sequencing was naive CD4+ T cells from PBMCs. Subset indicated: CD45RA+ positively selected. This clonotype was sampled from a man younger than 30 in good health. Some clones in this sample may be carry-over from other donors' samples.

The CDR3 DNA reads as TGTGCCAGCAGCGTAGGCACGGGCAAAAGCACAGATACGCAGTATTTT. This sequence encodes CASSVGTGKSTDTQYF. The V gene is TRBV9, the J gene TRBJ2-3; D gene ambiguous. Germline V lookup: CDR1 SGDLS, CDR2 YYNGEE. Trimming pared 0 bases from V and 0 bases from J, leaving 11 bases between. CDR3 length: 16 amino acids.